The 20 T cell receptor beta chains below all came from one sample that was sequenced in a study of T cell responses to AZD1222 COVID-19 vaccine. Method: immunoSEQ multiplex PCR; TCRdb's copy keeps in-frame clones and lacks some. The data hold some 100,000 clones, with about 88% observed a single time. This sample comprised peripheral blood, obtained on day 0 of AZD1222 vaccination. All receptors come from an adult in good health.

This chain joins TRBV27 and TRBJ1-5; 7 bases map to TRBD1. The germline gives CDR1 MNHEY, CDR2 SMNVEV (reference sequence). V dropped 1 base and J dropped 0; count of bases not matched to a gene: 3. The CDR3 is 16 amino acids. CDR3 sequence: CASSLLQGHSNQPQHF. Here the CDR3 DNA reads TGTGCCAGCAGTTTATTACAGGGGCATAGCAATCAGCCCCAGCATTTT.

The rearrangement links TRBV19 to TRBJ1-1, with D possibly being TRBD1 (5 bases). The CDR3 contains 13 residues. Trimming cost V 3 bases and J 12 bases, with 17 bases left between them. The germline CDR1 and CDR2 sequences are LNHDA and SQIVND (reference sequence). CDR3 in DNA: TGTGCCAGTAGTATTGAGCGAGACAGCCCACCTTTCTTT. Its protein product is CASSIERDSPPFF.

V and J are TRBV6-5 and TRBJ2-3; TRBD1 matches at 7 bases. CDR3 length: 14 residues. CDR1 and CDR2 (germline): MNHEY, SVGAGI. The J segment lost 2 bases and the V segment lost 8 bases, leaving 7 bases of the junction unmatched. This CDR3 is CASPGQQITDTQYF. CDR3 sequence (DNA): TGTGCCAGCCCGGGACAGCAAATCACAGATACGCAGTATTTT.

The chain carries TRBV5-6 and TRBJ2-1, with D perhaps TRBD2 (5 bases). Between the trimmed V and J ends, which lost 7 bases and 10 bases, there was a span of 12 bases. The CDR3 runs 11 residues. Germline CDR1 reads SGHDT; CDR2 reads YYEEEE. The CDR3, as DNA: TGTGCCAGCGGCCAGCGGCAGGAGCAGTTCTTC. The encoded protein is CASGQRQEQFF.

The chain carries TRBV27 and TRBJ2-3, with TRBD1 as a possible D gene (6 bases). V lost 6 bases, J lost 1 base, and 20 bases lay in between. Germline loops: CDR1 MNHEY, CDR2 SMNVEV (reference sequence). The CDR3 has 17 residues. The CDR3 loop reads CASSRTGTNPGTDTQYF. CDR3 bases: TGTGCCAGCAGCCGGACCGGGACAAACCCCGGCACAGATACGCAGTATTTT.

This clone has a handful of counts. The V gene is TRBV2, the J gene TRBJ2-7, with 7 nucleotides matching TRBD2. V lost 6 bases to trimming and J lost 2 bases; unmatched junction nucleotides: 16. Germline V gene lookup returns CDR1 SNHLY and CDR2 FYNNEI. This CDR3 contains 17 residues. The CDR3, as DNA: TGTGCCAGCAGCGTCCATGAGGCGGGAGCCCCTACCTACGAGCAGTACGTC. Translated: CASSVHEAGAPTYEQYV.

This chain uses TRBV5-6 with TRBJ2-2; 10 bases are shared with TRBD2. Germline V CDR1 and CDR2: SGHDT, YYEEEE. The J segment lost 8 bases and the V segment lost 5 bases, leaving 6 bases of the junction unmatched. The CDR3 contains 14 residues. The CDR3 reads CASSSGLAEGELFF. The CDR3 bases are TGTGCCAGCAGTTCCGGACTAGCGGAAGGGGAGCTGTTTTTT.

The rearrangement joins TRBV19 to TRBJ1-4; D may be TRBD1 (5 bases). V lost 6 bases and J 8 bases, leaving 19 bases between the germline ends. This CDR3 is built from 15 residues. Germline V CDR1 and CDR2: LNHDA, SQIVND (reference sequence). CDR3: CASRPEQVGPEKLFF. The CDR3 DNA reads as TGTGCCAGTAGACCCGAACAGGTCGGCCCAGAAAAACTGTTTTTT.

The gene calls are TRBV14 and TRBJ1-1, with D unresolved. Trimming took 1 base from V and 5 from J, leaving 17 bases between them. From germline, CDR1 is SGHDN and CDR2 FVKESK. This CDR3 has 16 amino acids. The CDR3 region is CASSQGGGPVGTEAFF. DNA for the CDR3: TGTGCCAGCAGCCAAGGCGGTGGCCCCGTGGGGACTGAAGCTTTCTTT. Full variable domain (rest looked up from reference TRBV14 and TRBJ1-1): EAGVTQFPSHSVIEKGQTVTLRCDPISGHDNLYWYRRVMGKEIKFLLHFVKESKQDESGMPNNRFLAERTGGTYSTLKVQPAELEDSGVYFCASSQGGGPVGTEAFFGQGTRLTVV.

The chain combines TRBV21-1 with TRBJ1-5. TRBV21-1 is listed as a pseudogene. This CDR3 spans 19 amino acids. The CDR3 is CASSKSRTLLGKGNQPQHF. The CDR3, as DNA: TGTGCCAGCAGCAAATCTAGGACTCTCCTGGGGAAGGGCAATCAGCCCCAGCATTTT.

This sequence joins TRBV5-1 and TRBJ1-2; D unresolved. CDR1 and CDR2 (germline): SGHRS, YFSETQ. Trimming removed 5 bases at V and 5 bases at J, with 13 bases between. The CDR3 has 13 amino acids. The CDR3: CASREADPYGYTF. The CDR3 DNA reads TGCGCCAGCAGAGAGGCAGATCCGTATGGCTACACCTTC.

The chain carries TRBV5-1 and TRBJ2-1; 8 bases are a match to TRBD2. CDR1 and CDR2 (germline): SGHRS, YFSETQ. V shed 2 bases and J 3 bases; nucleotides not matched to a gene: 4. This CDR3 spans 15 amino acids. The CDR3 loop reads CASSLAGEVYNEQFF. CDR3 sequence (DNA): TGCGCCAGCAGCTTAGCGGGGGAGGTCTACAATGAGCAGTTCTTC.

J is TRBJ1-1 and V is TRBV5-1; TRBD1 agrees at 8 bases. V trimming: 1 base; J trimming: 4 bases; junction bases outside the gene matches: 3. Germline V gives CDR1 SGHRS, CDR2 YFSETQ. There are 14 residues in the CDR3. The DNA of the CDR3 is TGCGCCAGCAGCTTGAATCAGGGGGCCACTGAAGCTTTCTTT. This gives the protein CASSLNQGATEAFF.

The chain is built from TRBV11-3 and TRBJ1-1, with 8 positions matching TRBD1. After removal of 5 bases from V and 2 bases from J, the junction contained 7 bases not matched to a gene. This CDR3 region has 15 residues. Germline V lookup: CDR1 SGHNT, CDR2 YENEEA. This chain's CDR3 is CASSTGQGGNTEAFF. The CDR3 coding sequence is TGTGCCAGCAGCACCGGACAGGGAGGTAACACTGAAGCTTTCTTT.

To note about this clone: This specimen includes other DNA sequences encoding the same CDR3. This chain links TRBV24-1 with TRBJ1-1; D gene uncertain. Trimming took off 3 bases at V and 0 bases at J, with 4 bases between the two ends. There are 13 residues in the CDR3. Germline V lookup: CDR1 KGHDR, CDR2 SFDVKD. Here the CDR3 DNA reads TGTGCCACCAGTGATGGCTTGAACACTGAAGCTTTCTTT. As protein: CATSDGLNTEAFF.

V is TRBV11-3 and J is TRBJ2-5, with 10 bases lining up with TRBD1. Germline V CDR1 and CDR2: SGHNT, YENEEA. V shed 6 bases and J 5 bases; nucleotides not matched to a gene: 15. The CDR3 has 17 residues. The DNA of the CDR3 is TGTGCCAGCAGTCCCACCGCCGGGACAGGGGCTGGGGAGACCCAGTACTTC. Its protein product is CASSPTAGTGAGETQYF.

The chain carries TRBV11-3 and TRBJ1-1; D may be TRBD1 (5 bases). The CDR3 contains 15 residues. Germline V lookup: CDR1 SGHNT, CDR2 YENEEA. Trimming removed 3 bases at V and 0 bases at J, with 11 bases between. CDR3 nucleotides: TGTGCCAGCAGCTTTGGCGGGACTCTGAACACTGAAGCTTTCTTT. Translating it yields CASSFGGTLNTEAFF.

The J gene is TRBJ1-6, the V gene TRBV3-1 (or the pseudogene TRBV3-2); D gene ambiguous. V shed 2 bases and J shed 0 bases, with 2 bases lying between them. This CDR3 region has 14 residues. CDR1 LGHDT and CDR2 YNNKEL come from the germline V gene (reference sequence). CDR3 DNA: TGTGCCAGCAGCCAATCCTCCTATAATTCACCCCTCCACTTT. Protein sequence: CASSQSSYNSPLHF.

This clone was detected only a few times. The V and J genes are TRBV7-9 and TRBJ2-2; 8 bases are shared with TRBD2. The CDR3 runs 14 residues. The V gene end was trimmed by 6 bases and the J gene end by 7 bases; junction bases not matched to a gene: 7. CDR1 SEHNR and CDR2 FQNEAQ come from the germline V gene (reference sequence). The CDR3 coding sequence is TGTGCCAGCAGAAGCGGGAGACGGGACGGGGAGCTGTTTTTT. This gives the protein CASRSGRRDGELFF.

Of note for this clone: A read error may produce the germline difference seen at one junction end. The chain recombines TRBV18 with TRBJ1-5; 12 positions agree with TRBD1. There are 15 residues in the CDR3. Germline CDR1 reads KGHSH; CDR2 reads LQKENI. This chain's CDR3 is CASSPGTGGNQPQHF. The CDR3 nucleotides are TGTGCCAGCTCACCCGGGACAGGGGGCAACCAGCCCCAGCATTTT.